This T cell receptor (beta chain) comes out of a study of shared clonotypes between healthy human individuals. Study-level background: Each donor contributed plates that comprised three CD4 naive, three CD4 memory, two CD8 naive and one CD8 memory.

V lost 7 bases and J 0 bases, leaving 13 bases between the germline ends. CDR1 and CDR2 from the germline V gene are LNHDA and SQIVND (reference sequence). This CDR3 comprises 15 residues. The table came from immunoSEQ multiplex PCR; TCRdb's copy has only in-frame clones and leaves some out. Of approximately 1.1 million clones in the sample, approximately 78% were seen once. The chain recombines TRBV19 with TRBJ2-1, with D maybe TRBD2 (7 bases). The source material was memory CD4+ T cells from PBMCs. The subset: CD45RA-negative fraction. This clonotype originated in a man younger than 35 in good health. Some clones in this sample may be carry-over from other donors' samples. CDR3 DNA sequence: TGTGCCAGTAAGGGGGGGCTTTCCTCCTACAATGAGCAGTTCTTC. Encoded protein: CASKGGLSSYNEQFF.